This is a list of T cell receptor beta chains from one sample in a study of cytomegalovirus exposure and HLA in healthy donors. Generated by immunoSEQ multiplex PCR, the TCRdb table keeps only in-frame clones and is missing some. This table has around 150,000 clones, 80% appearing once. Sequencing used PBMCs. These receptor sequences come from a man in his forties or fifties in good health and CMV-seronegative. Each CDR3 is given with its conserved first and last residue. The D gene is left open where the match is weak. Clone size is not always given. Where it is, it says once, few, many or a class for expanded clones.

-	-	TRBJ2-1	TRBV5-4	CASSPQGAVYNEQFF	TGTGCCAGCAGCCCACAGGGTGCGGTTTACAATGAGCAGTTCTTC
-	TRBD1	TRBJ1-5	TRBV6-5	CASRLTGVNQPQHF	TGTGCCAGCAGACTGACAGGGGTCAATCAGCCCCAGCATTTT
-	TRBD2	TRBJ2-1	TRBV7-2	CASSSHSGGARSEFF	TGTGCCAGCAGCTCCCATAGCGGGGGGGCCCGTTCCGAGTTCTTC
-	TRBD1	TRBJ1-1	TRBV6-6	CASSKQGFGSQAFF	TGTGCCAGCAGTAAACAGGGGTTTGGTTCCCAAGCTTTCTTT
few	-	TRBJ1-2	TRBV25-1	CASSGGWGGISYTF	TGTGCCAGCAGCGGGGGGTGGGGGGGCATCAGCTACACCTTC
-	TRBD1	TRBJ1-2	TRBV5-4	CASSPGQESYGYTF	TGTGCCAGCAGCCCGGGACAGGAGTCCTATGGCTACACCTTC
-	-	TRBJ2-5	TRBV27	CASSSLPDQETQYF	TGTGCCAGCAGTTCCCTTCCCGACCAAGAGACCCAGTACTTC
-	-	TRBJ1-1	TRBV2	CASSPKVPNTEAFF	TGTGCCAGCAGTCCTAAAGTCCCGAACACTGAAGCTTTCTTT
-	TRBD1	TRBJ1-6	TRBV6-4	CASSDSRTGSASPLHF	TGTGCCAGCAGTGACTCCCGGACAGGGAGTGCTTCACCCCTCCACTTT
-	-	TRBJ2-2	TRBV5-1	CASSLVGGTGELFF	TGCGCCAGCAGCTTGGTTGGGGGGACCGGGGAGCTGTTTTTT
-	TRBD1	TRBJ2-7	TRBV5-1	CASSSSGTGWDEQYF	TGCGCCAGCAGCTCCTCCGGGACAGGGTGGGACGAGCAGTACTTC
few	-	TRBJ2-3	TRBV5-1	CASSPETDTQYF	TGCGCCAGCAGCCCCGAGACAGATACGCAGTATTTT
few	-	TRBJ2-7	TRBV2	CASSDLTGSYEQYF	TGTGCCAGCAGTGACCTGACAGGTTCCTACGAGCAGTACTTC
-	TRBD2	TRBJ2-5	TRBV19	CASSIGGAGGNQETQYF	TGTGCCAGTAGTATAGGTGGGGCGGGGGGGAACCAAGAGACCCAGTACTTC
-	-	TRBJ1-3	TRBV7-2	CASSLMGRPTSGNTIYF	TGTGCCAGCAGCTTAATGGGCCGTCCGACCTCTGGAAACACCATATATTTT
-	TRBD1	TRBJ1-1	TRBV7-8	CASKDRGRRVNTEAFF	TGTGCCAGCAAAGACAGGGGGCGGAGAGTGAACACTGAAGCTTTCTTT
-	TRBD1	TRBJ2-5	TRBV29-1	CSVSSTGVGETQYF	TGCAGCGTTTCCTCTACAGGGGTGGGGGAGACCCAGTACTTC
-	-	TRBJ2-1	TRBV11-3	CASSLDSGVNEQFF	TGTGCCAGCAGCTTAGATTCCGGGGTCAATGAGCAGTTCTTC
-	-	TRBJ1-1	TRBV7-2	CASSSRGGHEAFF	TGTGCCAGCAGCTCTCGCGGGGGGCATGAAGCTTTCTTT
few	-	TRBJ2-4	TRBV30	CAWSSQATLRDIQYF	TGTGCCTGGAGTTCACAGGCCACACTAAGGGACATTCAGTACTTC
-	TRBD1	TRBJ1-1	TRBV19	CASSIWDSKEAFF	TGTGCCAGTAGTATTTGGGACAGCAAGGAAGCTTTCTTT
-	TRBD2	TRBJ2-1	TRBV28	CASSFRKVGAGGINEQFF	TGTGCCAGCAGTTTCCGGAAAGTTGGGGCGGGGGGAATCAATGAGCAGTTCTTC
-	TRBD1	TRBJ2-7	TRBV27	CASSFLTGERHEQYF	TGTGCCAGCAGTTTTCTAACAGGGGAACGGCACGAGCAGTACTTC